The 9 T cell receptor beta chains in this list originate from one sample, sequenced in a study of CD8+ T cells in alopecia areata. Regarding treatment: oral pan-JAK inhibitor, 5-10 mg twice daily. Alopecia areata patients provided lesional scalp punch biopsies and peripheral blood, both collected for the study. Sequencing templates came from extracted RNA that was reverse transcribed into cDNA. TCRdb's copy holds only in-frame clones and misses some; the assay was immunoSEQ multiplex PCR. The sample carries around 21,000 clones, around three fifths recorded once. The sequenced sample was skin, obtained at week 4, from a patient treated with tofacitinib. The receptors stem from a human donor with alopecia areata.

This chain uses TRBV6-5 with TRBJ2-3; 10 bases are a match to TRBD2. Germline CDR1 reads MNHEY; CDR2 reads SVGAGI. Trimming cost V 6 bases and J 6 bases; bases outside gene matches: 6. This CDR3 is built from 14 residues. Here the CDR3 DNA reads TGTGCCAGCAGCCGAGGGACTAGCGAGGATACGCAGTATTTT. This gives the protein CASSRGTSEDTQYF.

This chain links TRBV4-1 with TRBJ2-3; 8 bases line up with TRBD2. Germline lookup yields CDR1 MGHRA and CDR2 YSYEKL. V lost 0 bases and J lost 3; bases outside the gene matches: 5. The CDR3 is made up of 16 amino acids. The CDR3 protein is CASSQDAGGGTDTQYF. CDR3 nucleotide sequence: TGCGCCAGCAGCCAAGATGCGGGGGGAGGTACAGATACGCAGTATTTT.

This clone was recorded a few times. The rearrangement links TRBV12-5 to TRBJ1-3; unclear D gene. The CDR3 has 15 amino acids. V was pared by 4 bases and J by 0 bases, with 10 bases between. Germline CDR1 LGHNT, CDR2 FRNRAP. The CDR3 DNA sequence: TGTGCTAGTGGTTCTCCGGCTTACTCTGGAAACACCATATATTTT. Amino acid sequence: CASGSPAYSGNTIYF. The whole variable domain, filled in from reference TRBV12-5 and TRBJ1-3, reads DARVTQTPRHKVTEMGQEVTMRCQPILGHNTVFWYRQTMMQGLELLAYFRNRAPLDDSGMPKDRFSAEMPDATLATLKIQPSEPRDSAVYFCASGSPAYSGNTIYFGEGSWLTVV.

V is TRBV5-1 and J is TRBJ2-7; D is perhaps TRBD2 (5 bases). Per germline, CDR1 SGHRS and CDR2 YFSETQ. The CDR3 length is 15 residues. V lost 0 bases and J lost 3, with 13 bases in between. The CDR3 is CASSLAPSGIYEQYF. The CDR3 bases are TGCGCCAGCAGCTTGGCTCCTTCGGGGATCTACGAGCAGTACTTC.

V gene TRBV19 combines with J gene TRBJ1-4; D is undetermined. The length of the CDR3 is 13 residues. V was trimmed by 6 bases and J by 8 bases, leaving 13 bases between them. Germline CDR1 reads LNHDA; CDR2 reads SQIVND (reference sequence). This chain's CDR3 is CASRSAETEKLFF. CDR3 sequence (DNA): TGTGCCAGTAGGTCCGCCGAGACCGAAAAACTGTTTTTT.

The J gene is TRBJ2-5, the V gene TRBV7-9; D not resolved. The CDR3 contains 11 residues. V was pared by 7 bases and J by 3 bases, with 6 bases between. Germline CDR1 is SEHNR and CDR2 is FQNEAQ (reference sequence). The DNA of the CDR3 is TGTGCCAGCACCTCCGAAGAGACCCAGTACTTC. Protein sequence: CASTSEETQYF.

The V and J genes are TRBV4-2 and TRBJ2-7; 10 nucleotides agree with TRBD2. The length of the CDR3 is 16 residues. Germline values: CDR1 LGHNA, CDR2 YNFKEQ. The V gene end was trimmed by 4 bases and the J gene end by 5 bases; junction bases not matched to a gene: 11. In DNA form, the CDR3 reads TGTGCCAGCAGCCTCCTACGGACTAGCGGACCCCACGAGCAGTACTTC. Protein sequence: CASSLLRTSGPHEQYF.

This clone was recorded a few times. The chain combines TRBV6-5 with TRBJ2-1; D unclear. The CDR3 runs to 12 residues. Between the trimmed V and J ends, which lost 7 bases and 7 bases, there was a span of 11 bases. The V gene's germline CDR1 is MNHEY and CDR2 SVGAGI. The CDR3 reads CASTRNGNEQFF. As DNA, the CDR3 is TGTGCCAGCACTAGGAATGGGAATGAGCAGTTCTTC.

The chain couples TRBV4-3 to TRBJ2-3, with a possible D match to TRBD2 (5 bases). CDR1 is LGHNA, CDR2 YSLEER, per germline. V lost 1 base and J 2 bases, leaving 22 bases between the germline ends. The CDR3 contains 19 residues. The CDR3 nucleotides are TGCGCCAGCAGCCAAGGGATAAGGTGGAGGCAGCCCCCCACAGATACGCAGTATTTT. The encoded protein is CASSQGIRWRQPPTDTQYF.